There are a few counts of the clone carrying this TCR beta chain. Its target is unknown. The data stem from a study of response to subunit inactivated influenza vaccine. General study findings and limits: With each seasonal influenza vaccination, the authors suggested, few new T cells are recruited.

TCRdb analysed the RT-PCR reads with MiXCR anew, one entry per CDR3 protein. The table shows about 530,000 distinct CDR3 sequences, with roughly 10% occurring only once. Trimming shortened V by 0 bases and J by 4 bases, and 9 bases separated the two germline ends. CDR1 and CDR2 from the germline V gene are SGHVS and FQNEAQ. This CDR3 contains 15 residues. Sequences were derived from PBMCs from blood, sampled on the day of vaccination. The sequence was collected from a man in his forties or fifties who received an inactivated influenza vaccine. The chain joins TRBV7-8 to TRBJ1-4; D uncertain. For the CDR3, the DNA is TGTGCCAGCAGCTTAGCGAGGCAGGTTAATGAAAAACTGTTTTTT. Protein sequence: CASSLARQVNEKLFF.